Given below is one T cell receptor beta chain in context. This sample stems from a study of T-cell reconstitution after alpha-beta-depleted transplantation in children. The length of the CDR3 is 15 residues. V gave up 7 bases and J gave up 3 bases, with 19 bases separating them. Germline CDR1 is SGHVS and CDR2 is FQNEAQ. Preparation of the TCRbeta library involved a method that used unique molecular identifiers. MiXCR, run by TCRdb on the PCR reads, gives a single entry per CDR3 protein. The data show 500,000 or so distinct CDR3 sequences, with 32% seen just once and roughly 2.5% held by the top ten. Sequencing was performed on PBMCs from the stem cell graft donor, taken from the stem cell graft. This receptor was identified in a human donor who donated a stem cell graft to a child with aplastic anemia. The chain recombines TRBV7-8 with TRBJ2-7; D ambiguous. The CDR3 nucleotides are TGTGCCAGCAACGATAAGTGGCACAGAAACTACGAGCAGTACTTC. Translation gives CASNDKWHRNYEQYF.